This T cell receptor beta chain was obtained from a study of T cell responses to AZD1222 COVID-19 vaccine. Findings of the study overall: At study baseline, merely six AZD1222 recipients were seropositive. Clonal diversity may have been underestimated, and the donors were mostly white British, with more females than males.

Sequencing used immunoSEQ multiplex PCR; TCRdb keeps in-frame clones, though not all of them. The table lists 85,000 to 95,000 clones, about nine tenths of them singletons. V lost 4 bases and J lost 6; bases outside the gene matches: 14. The CDR3 loop spans 16 amino acids. The germline V gene encodes CDR1 ENHRY and CDR2 SYGVKD. Pooled in the analysis were second doses at about 4 or about 12 weeks. About this clone itself: What it binds is unknown.

This receptor was obtained from an adult who received the AZD1222 COVID-19 vaccine. This chain uses TRBV10-3 with TRBJ2-7; 8 nucleotides line up with TRBD1. Specimen: peripheral blood, collected 28 days after the second AZD1222 dose. CDR3 bases: TGTGCCATCAGTGCAGCCCCCGGACAGGGAGGCGGCGAGCAGTACTTC. Amino acids: CAISAAPGQGGGEQYF.